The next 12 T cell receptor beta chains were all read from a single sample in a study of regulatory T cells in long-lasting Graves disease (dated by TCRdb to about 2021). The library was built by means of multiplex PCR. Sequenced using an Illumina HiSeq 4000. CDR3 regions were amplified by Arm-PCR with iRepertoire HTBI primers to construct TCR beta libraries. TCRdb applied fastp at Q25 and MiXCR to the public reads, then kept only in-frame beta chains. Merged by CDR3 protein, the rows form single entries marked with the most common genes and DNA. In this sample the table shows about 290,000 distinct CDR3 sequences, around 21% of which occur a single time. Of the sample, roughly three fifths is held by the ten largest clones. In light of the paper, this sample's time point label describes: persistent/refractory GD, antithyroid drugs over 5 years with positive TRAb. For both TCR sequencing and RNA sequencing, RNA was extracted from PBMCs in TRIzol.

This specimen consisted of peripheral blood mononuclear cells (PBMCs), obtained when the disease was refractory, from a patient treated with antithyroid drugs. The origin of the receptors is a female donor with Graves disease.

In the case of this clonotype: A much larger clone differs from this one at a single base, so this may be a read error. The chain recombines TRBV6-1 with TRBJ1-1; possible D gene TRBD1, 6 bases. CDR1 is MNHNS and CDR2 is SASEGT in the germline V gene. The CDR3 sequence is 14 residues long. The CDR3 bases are TGTGCCAGCAGGTTACAGGGACCGAACACTGAAGCTCTCTTT. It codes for CASRLQGPNTEALF.

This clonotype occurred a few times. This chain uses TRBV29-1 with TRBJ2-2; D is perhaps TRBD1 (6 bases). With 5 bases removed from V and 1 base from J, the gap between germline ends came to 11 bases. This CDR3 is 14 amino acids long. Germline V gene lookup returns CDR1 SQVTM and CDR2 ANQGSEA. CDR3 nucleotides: TGCAGCGTTATGGGACACCTGAACACCGGGGAGCTGTTTTTT. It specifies CSVMGHLNTGELFF.

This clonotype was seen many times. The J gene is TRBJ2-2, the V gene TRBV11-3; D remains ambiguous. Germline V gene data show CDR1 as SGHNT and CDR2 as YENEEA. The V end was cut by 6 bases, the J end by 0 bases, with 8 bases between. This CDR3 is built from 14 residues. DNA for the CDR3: TGTGCCAGCAGTTCAACGGCGAACACCGGGGAGCTGTTTTTT. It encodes CASSSTANTGELFF.

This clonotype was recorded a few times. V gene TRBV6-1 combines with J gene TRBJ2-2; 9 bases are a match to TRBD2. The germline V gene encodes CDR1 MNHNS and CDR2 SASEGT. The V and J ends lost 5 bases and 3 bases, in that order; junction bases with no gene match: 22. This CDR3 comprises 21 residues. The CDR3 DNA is TGTGCCAGCAGTCACACCCAATTGCCCCCCTGGATAGCGGGAGACACCGGGGAGCTGTTTTTT. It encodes CASSHTQLPPWIAGDTGELFF.

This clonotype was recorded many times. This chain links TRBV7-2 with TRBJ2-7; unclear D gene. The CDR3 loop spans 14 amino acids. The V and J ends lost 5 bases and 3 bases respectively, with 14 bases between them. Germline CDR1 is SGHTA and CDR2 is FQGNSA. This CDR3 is CASSPVGSGYEQYF. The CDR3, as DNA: TGTGCCAGCAGCCCAGTCGGGTCTGGCTACGAGCAGTACTTC.

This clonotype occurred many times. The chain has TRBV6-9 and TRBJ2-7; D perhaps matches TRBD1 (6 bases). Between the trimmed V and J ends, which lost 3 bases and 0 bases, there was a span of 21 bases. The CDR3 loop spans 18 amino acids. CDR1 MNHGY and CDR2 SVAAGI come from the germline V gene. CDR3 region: CASSYLRQARGHSYEQYF. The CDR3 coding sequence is TGTGCCAGCAGTTACCTCCGACAGGCGAGAGGACACTCCTACGAGCAGTACTTC.

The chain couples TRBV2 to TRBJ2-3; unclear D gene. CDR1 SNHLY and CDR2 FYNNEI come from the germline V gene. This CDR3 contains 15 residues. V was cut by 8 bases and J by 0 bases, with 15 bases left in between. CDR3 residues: CASLPILSSTDTQYF. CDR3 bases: TGTGCCAGCTTGCCCATACTATCGAGCACAGATACGCAGTATTTT.

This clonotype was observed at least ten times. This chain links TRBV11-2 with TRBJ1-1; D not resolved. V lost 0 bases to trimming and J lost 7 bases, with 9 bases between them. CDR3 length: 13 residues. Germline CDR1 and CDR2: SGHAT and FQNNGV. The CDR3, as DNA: TGTGCCAGCAGCTTAGACGTAACAGATGAAGCTTTCTTT. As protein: CASSLDVTDEAFF.

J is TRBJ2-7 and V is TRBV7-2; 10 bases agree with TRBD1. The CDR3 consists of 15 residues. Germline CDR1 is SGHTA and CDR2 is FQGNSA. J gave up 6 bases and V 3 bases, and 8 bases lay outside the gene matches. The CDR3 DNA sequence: TGTGCCAGCAGCTTCCAGACCGGGACAGGGGCCGAGCAGTACTTC. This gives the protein CASSFQTGTGAEQYF. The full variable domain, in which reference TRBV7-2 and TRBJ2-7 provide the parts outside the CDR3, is GAGVSQSPSNKVTEKGKDVELRCDPISGHTALYWYRQSLGQGLEFLIYFQGNSAPDKSGLPSDRFSAERTGGSVSTLTIQRTQQEDSAVYLCASSFQTGTGAEQYFGPGTRLTVT.

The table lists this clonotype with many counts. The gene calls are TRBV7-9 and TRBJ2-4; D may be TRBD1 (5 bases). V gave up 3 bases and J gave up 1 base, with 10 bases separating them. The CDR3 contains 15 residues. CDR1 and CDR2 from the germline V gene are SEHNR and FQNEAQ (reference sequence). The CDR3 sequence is CASSLYAGAKNIQYF. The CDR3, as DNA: TGTGCCAGCAGCTTGTATGCAGGGGCCAAAAACATTCAGTACTTC.

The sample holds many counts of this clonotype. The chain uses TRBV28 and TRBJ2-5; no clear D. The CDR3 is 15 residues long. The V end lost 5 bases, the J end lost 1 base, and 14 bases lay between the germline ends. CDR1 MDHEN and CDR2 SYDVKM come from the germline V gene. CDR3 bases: TGTGCCAGCAGTCTTTATAAAAGGGCCCAAGAGACCCAGTACTTC. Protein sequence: CASSLYKRAQETQYF.

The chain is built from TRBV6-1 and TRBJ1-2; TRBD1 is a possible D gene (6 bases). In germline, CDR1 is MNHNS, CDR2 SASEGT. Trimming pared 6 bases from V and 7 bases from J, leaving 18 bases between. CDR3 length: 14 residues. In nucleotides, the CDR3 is TGTGCCAGCAGCCACCCCACAGGGCTAATTGGCTACACCTTC. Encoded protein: CASSHPTGLIGYTF.